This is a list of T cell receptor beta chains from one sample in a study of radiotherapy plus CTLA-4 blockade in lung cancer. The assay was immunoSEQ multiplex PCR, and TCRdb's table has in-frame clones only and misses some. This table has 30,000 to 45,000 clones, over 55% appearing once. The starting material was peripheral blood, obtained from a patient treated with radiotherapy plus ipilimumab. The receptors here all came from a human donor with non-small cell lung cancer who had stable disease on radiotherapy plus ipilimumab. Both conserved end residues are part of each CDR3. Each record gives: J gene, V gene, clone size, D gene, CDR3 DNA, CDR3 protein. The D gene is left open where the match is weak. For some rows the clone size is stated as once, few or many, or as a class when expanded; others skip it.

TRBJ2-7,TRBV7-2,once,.,TGTGCCAGCAGCTTAGCATTAGTCTCAGGGGCCCTCGAGCAGTACTTC,CASSLALVSGALEQYF
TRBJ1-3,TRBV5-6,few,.,TGTGCCAGCAGCTCGACAGGTTCAGGAAACACCATATATTTT,CASSSTGSGNTIYF
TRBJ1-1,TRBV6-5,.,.,TGTGCCAGCACCAAGCGACGGGGGGACACTGAAGCTTTCTTT,CASTKRRGDTEAFF
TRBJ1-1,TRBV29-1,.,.,TGCAGCGTTGAAATAGACACTGAAGCTTTCTTT,CSVEIDTEAFF
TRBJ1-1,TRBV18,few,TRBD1,TGTGCCAGCTCACCACCCCAGGGGGCGAACACTGAAGCTTTCTTT,CASSPPQGANTEAFF
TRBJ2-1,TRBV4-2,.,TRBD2,TGTGCCAGCAGCCAAGGGGGAGCGGGGCTCACCTACAATGAGCAGTTCTTC,CASSQGGAGLTYNEQFF
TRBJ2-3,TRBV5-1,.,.,TGCGCCAGCAGCTTGGGCTCCTTGTTGCGAGATACGCAGTATTTT,CASSLGSLLRDTQYF
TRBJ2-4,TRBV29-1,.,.,TGCAGCGTTGGAAAGGACAACCAAAACATTCAGTACTTC,CSVGKDNQNIQYF
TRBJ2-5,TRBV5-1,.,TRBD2,TGCGCCAGCAGCTTGGGAGCGGGGGCCCCTTCCGAAGAGACCCAGTACTTC,CASSLGAGAPSEETQYF
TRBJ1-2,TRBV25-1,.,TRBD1,TGTGCCAGCAGTGAACGGGGCGGGACAGGGGCCAGTCGTTACACCTTC,CASSERGGTGASRYTF
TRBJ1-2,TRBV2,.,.,TGTGCCAGCAGCTGGGCAGGAGGGGTCGGAAACTATGGCTACACCTTC,CASSWAGGVGNYGYTF
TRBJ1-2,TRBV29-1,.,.,TGCAGCGCTACCTCGGGCGCGGGCGGCTACACCTTC,CSATSGAGGYTF
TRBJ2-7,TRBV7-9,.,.,TGTGCCAGCAGCCAATCCACAAGCGAGCAGTACTTC,CASSQSTSEQYF
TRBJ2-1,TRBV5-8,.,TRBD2,TGTGCCAGCAGCTTGGATTACCTAGCGGGGAATAACAATGAGCAGTTCTTC,CASSLDYLAGNNNEQFF
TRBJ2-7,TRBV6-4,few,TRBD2,TGTGCCAGCAGTGAAGCGGGGGCCGTAGACTACGAGCAGTACTTC,CASSEAGAVDYEQYF
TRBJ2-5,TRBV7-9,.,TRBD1,TGTGCCAGCAGCCGGGGACAGGCCTGGGGTGAGACCCAGTACTTC,CASSRGQAWGETQYF
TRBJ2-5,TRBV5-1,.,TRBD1,TGCGCCAGCAGCAAAGGACAGGGACAAGAGACCCAGTACTTC,CASSKGQGQETQYF
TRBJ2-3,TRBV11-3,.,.,TGTGCCAGCAGCTTAGAAACAGACGATACGCAGTATTTT,CASSLETDDTQYF
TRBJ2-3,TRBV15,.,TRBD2,TGTGCCACCAGCAGGGGGAGGGAAAGGCGCACAGATACGCAGTATTTT,CATSRGRERRTDTQYF
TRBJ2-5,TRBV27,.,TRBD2,TGTGCCAGCAGGGTTAGCGGGGGGGTTGTGACCCAGTACTTC,CASRVSGGVVTQYF
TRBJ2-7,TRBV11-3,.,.,TGTGCCAGCAGCTTACAGGGTTCCTTCGCTTACGAGCAGTACTTC,CASSLQGSFAYEQYF
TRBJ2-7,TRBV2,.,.,TGTGCCAGCAGTTCTAGCAATATGAGATCCTACGAGCAGTACTTC,CASSSSNMRSYEQYF
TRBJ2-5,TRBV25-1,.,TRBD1,TGTGCCAGCAGTGAATTGGGACAGGGCGAGGAGACCCAGTACTTC,CASSELGQGEETQYF
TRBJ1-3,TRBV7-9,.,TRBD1,TGTGCCAGCAGCTTGGGACAGGGCACAAGCACCATATATTTT,CASSLGQGTSTIYF
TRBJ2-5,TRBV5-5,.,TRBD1,TGTGCCAGCAGCCTAGGACAGGGGGCGTTTGAGACCCAGTACTTC,CASSLGQGAFETQYF
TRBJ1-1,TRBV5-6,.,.,TGTGCCAGCAGCTTGATCGGAGTTATGAACACTGAAGCTTTCTTT,CASSLIGVMNTEAFF
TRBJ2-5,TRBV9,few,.,TGTGCCAGCAGCGTATTAGGGACACAGCAAGAGACCCAGTACTTC,CASSVLGTQQETQYF
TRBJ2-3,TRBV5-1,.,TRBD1,TGCGCCAGCAGCGGACAGGGGATTGTGACAGATACGCAGTATTTT,CASSGQGIVTDTQYF
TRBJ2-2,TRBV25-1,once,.,TGTGCCAGCAGTGCAGGACAGTCCACCGGGGAGCTGTTTTTT,CASSAGQSTGELFF
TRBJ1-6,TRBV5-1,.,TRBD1,TGCGCCAGTAGCTTGGCCGGGACAGGAACTTATAATTCACCCCTCCACTTT,CASSLAGTGTYNSPLHF
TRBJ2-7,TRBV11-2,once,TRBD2,TGTGCCAGCAGCCTGGGAGGGAACCCAACCTACGAGCAGTACTTC,CASSLGGNPTYEQYF
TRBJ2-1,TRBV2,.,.,TGTGCCAGCAGTGTACTAAATGAGCAGTTCTTC,CASSVLNEQFF
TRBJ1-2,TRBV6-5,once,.,TGCGCCAGCAGTTACGTACAGGGAGTACGCTACACCTTC,CASSYVQGVRYTF
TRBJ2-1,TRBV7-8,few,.,TGTGCCAGCAGCCCCGCCAGGAATGAGCAGTTCTTC,CASSPARNEQFF
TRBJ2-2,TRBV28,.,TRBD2,TGTGCCAGCAGTTTACCCCTTAGGACAGTCCTAGCGGGGGATCTGAACACCGGGGAGCTGTTTTTT,CASSLPLRTVLAGDLNTGELFF
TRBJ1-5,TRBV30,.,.,TGTGCCTGGAGTGCAGGGGAGAAGAACAATCAGCCCCAGCATTTT,CAWSAGEKNNQPQHF
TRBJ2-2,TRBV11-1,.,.,TGTGCCAGCAGCCTCGACGGCCGCAGGACCGGGGAGCTGTTTTTT,CASSLDGRRTGELFF
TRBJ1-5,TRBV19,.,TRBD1,TGTGCCAGTAGCGACAGGGGGCGATCTTTGAATCAGCCCCAGCATTTT,CASSDRGRSLNQPQHF
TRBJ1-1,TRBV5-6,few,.,TGTGCCAGCAGCTTTTCACCCGACGGGTACAAAACTGAAGCTTTCTTT,CASSFSPDGYKTEAFF
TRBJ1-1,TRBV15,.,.,TGTGCCACCAGCAGAGTAATTGGAGGTACTGAAGCTTTCTTT,CATSRVIGGTEAFF
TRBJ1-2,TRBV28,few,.,TGTGCCAGCAGTTCCCCCACATATGGCTACACCTTC,CASSSPTYGYTF
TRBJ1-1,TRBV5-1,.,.,TGCGCCAGCATGGAGGCGGGGGAAGCTTTCTTT,CASMEAGEAFF
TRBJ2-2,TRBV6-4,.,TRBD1,TGTGCCAGCAGCCGGGACAGCGACCATGGTGGGGAGCTGTTTTTT,CASSRDSDHGGELFF